The table lists the clone carrying this T cell receptor (beta chain) with a few counts. Its antigen is unidentified. V was shortened by 3 bases and J by 3 bases, with 15 bases between the two germline ends. The length of the CDR3 is 15 residues. The entry originates in a study of human T cells and chemical hapten exposure. Study overall: Per-sample variation in TCR yield stemmed mainly from small pooled library volume differences. General study points: After DPC sensitization, TCRs above 1 in 1000 frequency showed no change.

Under the authors' procedure: Samples held a median of around 100,000 TCRs, range roughly 23,224–750,000. TCRdb re-analysed the RACE reads in MiXCR, keeping a single row per CDR3 protein. In this record, the V and J calls reflect TCRdb's handling and not the investigators' own analysis. This sample has some 380,000 distinct CDR3 sequences, with nearly 5% found just once. Time point reported: patch test 1, 2 weeks after DPC sensitization. Stated treatment: therapeutic diphenylcyclopropenone sensitization with weekly scalp DPC. Phlebotomy was performed prior to application of every patch test. Sequences were derived from whole blood, sampled in connection with sensitization to the hapten diphenylcyclopropenone (DPC). This rearrangement joins TRBV12-3 or TRBV12-4 to TRBJ2-7, with D perhaps being TRBD1 or TRBD2 (5 bases each). This clonotype originated in a woman aged 45-59 years with alopecia areata. Some clones in this sample may be carry-over from other donors' samples. In DNA, the CDR3 is TGTGCCAGCAGTTTCGGTGGGGGAGAGGGCTACGAGCAGTACTTC. Translating it yields CASSFGGGEGYEQYF.